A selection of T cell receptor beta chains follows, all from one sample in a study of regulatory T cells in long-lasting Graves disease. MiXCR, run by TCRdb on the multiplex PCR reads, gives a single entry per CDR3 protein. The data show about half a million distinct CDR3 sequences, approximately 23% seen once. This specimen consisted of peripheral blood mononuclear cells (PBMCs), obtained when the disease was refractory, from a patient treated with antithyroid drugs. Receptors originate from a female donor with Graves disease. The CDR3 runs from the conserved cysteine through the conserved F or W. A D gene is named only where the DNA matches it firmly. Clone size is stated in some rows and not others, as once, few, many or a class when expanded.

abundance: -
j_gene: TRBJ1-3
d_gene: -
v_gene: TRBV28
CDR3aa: CASMGGTIYF
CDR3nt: TGTGCCAGCATGGGCGGGACCATATATTTT

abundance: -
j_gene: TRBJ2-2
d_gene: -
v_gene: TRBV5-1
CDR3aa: CASSPGPYANTGELFF
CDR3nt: TGCGCCAGCAGCCCTGGACCTTATGCCAACACCGGGGAGCTGTTTTTT

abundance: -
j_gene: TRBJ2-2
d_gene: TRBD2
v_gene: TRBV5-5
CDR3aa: CASSATSPGELFF
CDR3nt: TGTGCCAGCAGCGCGACTAGCCCCGGGGAGCTGTTTTTT

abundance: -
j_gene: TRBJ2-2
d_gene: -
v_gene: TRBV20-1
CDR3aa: CSAMGPGPNTGELFF
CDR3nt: TGCAGTGCAATGGGGCCAGGGCCGAACACCGGGGAGCTGTTTTTT

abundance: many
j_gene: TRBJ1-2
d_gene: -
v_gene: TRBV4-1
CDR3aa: CASSQGTGRNYGYTF
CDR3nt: TGCGCCAGCAGCCAAGGCACGGGACGGAACTATGGCTACACCTTC

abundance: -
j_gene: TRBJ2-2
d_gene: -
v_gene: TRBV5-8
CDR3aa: CASSPRPNEGGGELFF
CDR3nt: TGTGCCAGCAGCCCGAGGCCCAATGAGGGTGGCGGGGAGCTGTTTTTT

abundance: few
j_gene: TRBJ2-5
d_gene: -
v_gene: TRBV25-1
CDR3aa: CASSETGVQETQYF
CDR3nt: TGTGCCAGCAGTGAGACCGGGGTCCAAGAGACCCAGTACTTC

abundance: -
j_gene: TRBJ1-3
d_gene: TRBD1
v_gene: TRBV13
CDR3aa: CASSVGTASSSGNTIYF
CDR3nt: TGTGCCAGCAGCGTCGGGACAGCGAGCAGCTCTGGAAACACCATATATTTT

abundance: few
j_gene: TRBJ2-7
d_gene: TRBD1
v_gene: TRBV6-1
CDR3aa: CASSHKGTGTYEQYF
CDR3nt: TGTGCCAGCAGTCACAAAGGGACAGGCACCTACGAGCAGTACTTC

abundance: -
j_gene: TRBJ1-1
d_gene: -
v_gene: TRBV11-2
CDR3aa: CATTKPQGRTEAFF
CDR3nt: TGTGCCACCACCAAACCCCAGGGGCGCACTGAAGCTTTCTTT

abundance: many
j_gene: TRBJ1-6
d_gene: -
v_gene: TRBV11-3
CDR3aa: CASTEVGSPLHF
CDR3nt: TGTGCCAGCACCGAAGTTGGTTCACCCCTCCACTTT

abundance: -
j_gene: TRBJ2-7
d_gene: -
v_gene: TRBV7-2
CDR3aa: CASSLNGGGALFYEQYF
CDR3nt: TGTGCCAGCAGCTTAAATGGGGGCGGGGCCCTCTTCTACGAGCAGTACTTC

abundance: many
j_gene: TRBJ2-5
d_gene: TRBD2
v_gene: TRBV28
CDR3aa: CASSFWGGEAGPIQETQYF
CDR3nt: TGTGCCAGCAGTTTTTGGGGAGGGGAGGCAGGCCCAATCCAAGAGACCCAGTACTTC

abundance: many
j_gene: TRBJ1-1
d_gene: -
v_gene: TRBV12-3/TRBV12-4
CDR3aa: CASRGGLSGDTEAFF
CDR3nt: TGTGCCAGCAGGGGTGGACTCTCAGGGGACACTGAAGCTTTCTTT

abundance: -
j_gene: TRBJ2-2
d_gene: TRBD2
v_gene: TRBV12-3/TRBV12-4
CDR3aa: CASSRLAGQATGELFF
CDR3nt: TGTGCCAGCAGCCGACTAGCGGGGCAAGCCACCGGGGAGCTGTTTTTT

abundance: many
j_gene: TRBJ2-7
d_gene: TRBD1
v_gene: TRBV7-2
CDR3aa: CASSNPGQTYEQYF
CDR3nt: TGTGCCAGCAGCAATCCGGGACAGACCTACGAGCAGTACTTC

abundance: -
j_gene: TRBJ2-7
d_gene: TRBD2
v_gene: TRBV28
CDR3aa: CASGSGGLGSIEQYF
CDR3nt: TGTGCCAGCGGCTCGGGGGGACTAGGCTCGATCGAGCAGTACTTC

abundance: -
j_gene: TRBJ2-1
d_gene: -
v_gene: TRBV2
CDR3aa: CASSWTGSYNEQFF
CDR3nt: TGTGCCAGCAGTTGGACCGGCTCCTACAATGAGCAGTTCTTC

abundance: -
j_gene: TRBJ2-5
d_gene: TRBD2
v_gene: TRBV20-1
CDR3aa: CSAPGGLGETQYF
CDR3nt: TGCAGTGCGCCGGGGGGGCTAGGGGAGACCCAGTACTTC

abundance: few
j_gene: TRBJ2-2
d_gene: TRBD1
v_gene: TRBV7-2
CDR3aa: CASSLRGGSNTGELFF
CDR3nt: TGTGCCAGCAGCTTAAGAGGGGGCTCCAACACCGGGGAGCTGTTTTTT

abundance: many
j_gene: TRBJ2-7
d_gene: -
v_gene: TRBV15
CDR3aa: CATSRKSSGNEQYF
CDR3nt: TGTGCCACCAGCAGAAAAAGTTCGGGTAACGAGCAGTACTTC

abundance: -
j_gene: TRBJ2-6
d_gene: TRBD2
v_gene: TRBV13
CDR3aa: CASSLRTSVFSGANVLTF
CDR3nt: TGTGCCAGCAGCCTTCGGACTAGCGTGTTCTCTGGGGCCAACGTCCTGACTTTC

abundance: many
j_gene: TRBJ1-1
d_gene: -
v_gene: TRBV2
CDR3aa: CASRPSGYSTEAFF
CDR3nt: TGTGCCAGCAGACCTTCAGGTTACAGTACTGAAGCTTTCTTT

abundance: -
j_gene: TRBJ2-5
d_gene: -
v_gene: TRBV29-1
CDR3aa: CSAPYPTGAQETQYF
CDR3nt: TGCAGCGCACCCTACCCGACGGGGGCCCAAGAGACCCAGTACTTC

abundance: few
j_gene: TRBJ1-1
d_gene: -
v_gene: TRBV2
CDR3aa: CASSEAWNTEAFF
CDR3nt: TGTGCCAGCAGTGAAGCGTGGAACACTGAAGCTTTCTTT

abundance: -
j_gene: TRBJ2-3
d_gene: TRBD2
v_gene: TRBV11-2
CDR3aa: CASSPQLAGGDTQYF
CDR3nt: TGTGCCAGCAGCCCCCAACTAGCGGGGGGAGATACGCAGTATTTT

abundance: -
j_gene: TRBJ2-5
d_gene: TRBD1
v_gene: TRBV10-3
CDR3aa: CATLKGTGDETQYF
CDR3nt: TGTGCCACACTCAAGGGGACAGGGGACGAGACCCAGTACTTC

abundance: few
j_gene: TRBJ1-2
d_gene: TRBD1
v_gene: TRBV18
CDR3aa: CASSPATGAHYGYTF
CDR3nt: TGTGCCAGCTCACCTGCAACAGGGGCTCACTATGGCTACACCTTC

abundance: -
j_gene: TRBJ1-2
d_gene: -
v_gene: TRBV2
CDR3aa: CAVPSVYGYTF
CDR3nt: TGTGCCGTCCCGTCGGTCTATGGCTACACCTTC

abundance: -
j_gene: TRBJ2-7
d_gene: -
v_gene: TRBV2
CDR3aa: CASADPTSTYEQYF
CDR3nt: TGTGCCAGCGCTGACCCGACTAGTACCTACGAGCAGTACTTC

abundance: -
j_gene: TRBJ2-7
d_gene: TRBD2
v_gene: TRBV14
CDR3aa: CASSPASSWGLAGFYEQYF
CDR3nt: TGTGCCAGCAGCCCCGCGAGCAGCTGGGGACTAGCGGGATTCTACGAGCAGTACTTC

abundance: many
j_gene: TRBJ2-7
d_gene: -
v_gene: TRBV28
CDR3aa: CASSPIQSAVYEQYF
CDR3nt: TGTGCCAGCAGTCCGATCCAATCGGCCGTCTACGAGCAGTACTTC

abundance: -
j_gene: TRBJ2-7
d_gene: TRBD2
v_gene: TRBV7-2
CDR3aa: CASSSSIWGGGPRYF
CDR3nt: TGTGCCAGCAGCTCCTCTATATGGGGGGGGGGACCCCGGTACTTC

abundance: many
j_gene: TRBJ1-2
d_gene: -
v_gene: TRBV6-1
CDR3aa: CASSEARPDGLYGYTF
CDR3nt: TGTGCCAGCAGTGAAGCTAGACCGGACGGACTGTATGGCTACACCTTC

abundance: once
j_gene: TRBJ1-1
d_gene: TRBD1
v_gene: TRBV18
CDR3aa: CASSPRGDSPFTNTEAFF
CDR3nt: TGTGCCAGCTCACCACGGGGGGACAGCCCGTTCACGAACACTGAAGCTTTCTTT

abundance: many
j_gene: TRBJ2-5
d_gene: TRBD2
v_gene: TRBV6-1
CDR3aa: CASSQGVAGGPGEETQYF
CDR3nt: TGTGCCAGCAGCCAGGGAGTAGCGGGAGGGCCAGGGGAAGAGACCCAGTACTTC

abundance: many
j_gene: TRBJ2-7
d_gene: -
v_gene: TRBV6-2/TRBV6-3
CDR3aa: CASSYSTGETYEQYF
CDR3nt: TGTGCCAGCAGTTACTCAACGGGAGAGACCTACGAGCAGTACTTC

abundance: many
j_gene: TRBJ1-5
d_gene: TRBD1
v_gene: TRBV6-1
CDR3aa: CASHPQTGKQPQHF
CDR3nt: TGTGCCAGCCACCCGCAGACAGGGAAGCAGCCCCAGCATTTT

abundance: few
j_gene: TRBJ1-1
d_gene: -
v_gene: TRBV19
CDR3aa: CASSQLGEMNTEAFF
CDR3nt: TGTGCCAGTAGTCAACTCGGGGAGATGAACACTGAAGCTTTCTTT

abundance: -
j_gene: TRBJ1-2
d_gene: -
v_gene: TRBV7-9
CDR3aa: CATRQGNPYGYTF
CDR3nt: TGTGCCACCCGTCAAGGGAACCCTTATGGCTACACCTTC

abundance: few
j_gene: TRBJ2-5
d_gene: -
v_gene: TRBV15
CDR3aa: CATSSRLARGIETQYF
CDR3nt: TGTGCCACCAGCAGTCGCCTAGCTCGGGGCATAGAGACCCAGTACTTC

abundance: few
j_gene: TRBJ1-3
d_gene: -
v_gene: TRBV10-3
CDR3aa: CATRDGSGNTIYF
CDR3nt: TGTGCCACCCGGGACGGCTCTGGAAACACCATATATTTT

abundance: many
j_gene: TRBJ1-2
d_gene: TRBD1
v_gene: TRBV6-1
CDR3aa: CASSEGGRGGYTF
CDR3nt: TGTGCCAGCAGCGAAGGGGGCCGAGGAGGCTACACCTTC

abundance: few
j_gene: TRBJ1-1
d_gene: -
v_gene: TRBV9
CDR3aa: CASSGGGLGAFF
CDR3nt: TGTGCCAGCAGCGGAGGGGGTTTAGGAGCTTTCTTT

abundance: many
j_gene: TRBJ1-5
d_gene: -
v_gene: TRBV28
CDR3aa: CASSFFRKGNQPQHF
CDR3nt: TGTGCCAGCAGTTTCTTTCGCAAGGGGAATCAGCCCCAGCATTTT

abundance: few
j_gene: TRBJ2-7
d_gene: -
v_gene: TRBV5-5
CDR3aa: CASSPNTGITYEQYF
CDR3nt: TGTGCCAGCAGCCCCAATACAGGGATTACCTACGAGCAGTACTTC

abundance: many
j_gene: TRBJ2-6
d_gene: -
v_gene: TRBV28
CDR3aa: CASSSGLPGANVLTF
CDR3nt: TGTGCCAGCAGCTCGGGCCTCCCGGGGGCCAACGTCCTGACTTTC

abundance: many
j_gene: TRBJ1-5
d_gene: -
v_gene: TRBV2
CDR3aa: CASSERGARQPQHF
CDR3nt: TGTGCCAGCAGTGAAAGGGGGGCCAGGCAGCCCCAGCATTTT

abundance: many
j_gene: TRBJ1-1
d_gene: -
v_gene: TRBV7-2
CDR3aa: CASSEYRVGSEAFF
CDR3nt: TGTGCCAGCAGCGAATACAGGGTTGGGTCTGAAGCTTTCTTT

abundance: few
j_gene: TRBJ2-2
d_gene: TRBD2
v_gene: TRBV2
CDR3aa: CASSKNSGGQGTGELFF
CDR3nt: TGTGCCAGCAGCAAAAATAGCGGGGGGCAAGGGACCGGGGAGCTGTTTTTT

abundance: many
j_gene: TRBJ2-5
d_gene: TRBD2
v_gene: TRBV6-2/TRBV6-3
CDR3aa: CASRRTSSQETQYF
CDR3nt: TGTGCCAGCAGGAGGACTAGCAGCCAAGAGACCCAGTACTTC

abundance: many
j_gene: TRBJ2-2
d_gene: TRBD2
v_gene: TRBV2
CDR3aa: CASTLAGGYTGELFF
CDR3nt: TGTGCCAGCACTCTCGCGGGGGGGTACACCGGGGAGCTGTTTTTT

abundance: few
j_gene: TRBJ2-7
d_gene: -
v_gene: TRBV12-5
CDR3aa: CASGFGGNYEQYF
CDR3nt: TGTGCTAGTGGTTTTGGGGGAAACTACGAGCAGTACTTC

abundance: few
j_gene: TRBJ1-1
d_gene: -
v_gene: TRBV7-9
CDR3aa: CASSSEINTEAFF
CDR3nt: TGTGCCAGCAGCTCCGAGATAAACACTGAAGCTTTCTTT

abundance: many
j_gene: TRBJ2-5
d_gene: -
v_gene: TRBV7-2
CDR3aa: CASSRLVVGETQYF
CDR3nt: TGTGCCAGCAGCCGACTAGTGGTTGGGGAGACCCAGTACTTC

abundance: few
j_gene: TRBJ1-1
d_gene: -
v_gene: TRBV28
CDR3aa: CASSWVKRSEAFF
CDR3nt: TGTGCCAGCAGTTGGGTGAAGCGGTCTGAAGCTTTCTTT